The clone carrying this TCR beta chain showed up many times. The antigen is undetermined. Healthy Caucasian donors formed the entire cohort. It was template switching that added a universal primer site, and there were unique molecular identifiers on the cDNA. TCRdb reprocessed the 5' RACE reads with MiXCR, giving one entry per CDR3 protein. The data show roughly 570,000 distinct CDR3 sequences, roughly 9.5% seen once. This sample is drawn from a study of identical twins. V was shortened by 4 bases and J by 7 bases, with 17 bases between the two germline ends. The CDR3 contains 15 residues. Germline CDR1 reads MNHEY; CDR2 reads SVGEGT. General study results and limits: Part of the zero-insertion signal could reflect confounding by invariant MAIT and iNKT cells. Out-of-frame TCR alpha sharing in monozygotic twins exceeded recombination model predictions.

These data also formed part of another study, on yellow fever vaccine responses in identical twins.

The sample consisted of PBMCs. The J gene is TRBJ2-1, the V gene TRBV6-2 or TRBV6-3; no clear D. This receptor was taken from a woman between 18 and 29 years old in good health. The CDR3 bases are TGTGCCAGCAGTTCCCTAGGCCCTCTGGGAAATGAGCAGTTCTTC. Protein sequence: CASSSLGPLGNEQFF.